Described below is a single T cell receptor (beta chain) sequence and its context. The entry originates in a study of blood T cell repertoires in COVID-19. On the study more broadly: Sources were T cells, B-cell-depleted T cells, or PBMCs; the material itself was cDNA or gDNA.

In the original analysis: The authors estimated nucleated cell counts from reference gene primer amplification. The method was immunoSEQ multiplex PCR; TCRdb's version includes in-frame clones alone and lacks a portion of them. V and J calls and clone size are copied from that table; D and trimming were computed from the DNA. The sample records around 300,000 clones, just under 90% being singletons. Germline-derived CDR1 and CDR2 are MNHEY and SVGAGI. Trimming stripped 8 bases from V and 4 bases from J, with 17 bases between. CDR3 length equals 14 residues. V and J are TRBV6-5 and TRBJ1-2; D might be TRBD1 (5 bases). The origin of this receptor is a woman in her thirties or forties with acute or convalescent COVID-19. The material sequenced was peripheral blood. The DNA for the CDR3 is TGTGCCAGCGTGGGGCAGGCCGACATCTATGGCTACACCTTC. Residues: CASVGQADIYGYTF.